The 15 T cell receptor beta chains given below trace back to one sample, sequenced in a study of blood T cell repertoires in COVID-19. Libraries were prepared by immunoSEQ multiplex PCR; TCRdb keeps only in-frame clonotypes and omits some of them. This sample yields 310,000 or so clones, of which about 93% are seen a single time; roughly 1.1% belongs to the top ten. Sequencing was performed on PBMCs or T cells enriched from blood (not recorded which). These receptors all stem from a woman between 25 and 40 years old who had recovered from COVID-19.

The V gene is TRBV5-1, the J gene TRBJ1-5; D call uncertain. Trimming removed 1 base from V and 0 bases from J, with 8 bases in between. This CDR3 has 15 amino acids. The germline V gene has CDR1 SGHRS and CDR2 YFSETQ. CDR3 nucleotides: TGCGCCAGCAGCTTGACCGGGGATAGCAATCAGCCCCAGCATTTT. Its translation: CASSLTGDSNQPQHF.

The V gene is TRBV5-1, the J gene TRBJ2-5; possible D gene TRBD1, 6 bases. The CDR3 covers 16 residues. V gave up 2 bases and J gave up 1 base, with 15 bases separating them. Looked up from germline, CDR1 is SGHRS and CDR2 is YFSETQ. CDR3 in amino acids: CASSFRSRQVQETQYF. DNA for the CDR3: TGCGCCAGCAGCTTCCGTTCCAGACAGGTCCAAGAGACCCAGTACTTC.

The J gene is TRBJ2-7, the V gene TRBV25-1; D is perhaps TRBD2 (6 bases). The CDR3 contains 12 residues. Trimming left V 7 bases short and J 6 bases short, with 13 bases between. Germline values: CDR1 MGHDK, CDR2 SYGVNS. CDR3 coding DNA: TGTGCCAGCAAAACGGGACTTGGCGAGCAGTACTTC. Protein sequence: CASKTGLGEQYF.

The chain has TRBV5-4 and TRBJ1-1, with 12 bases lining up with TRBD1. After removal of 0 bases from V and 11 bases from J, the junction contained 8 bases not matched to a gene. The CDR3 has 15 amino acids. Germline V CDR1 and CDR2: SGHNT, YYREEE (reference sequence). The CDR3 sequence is CASSLGGDRGLVAFF. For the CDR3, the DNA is TGTGCCAGCAGCTTGGGGGGGGACAGGGGGCTCGTTGCTTTCTTT.

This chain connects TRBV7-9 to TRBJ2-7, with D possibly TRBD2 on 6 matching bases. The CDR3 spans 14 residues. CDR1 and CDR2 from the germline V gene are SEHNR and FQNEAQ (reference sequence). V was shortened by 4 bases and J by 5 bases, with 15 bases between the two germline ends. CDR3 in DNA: TGTGCCAGCAGCTACGGGAGAATCGGGGACGAGCAGTACTTC. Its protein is CASSYGRIGDEQYF.

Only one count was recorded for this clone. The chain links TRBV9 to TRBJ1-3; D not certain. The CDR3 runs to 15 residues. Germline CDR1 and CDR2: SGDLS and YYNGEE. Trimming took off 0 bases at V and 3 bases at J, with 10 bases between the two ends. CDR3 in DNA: TGTGCCAGCAGCGTAGGTGACGGGGTTGGAAACACCATATATTTT. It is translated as CASSVGDGVGNTIYF.

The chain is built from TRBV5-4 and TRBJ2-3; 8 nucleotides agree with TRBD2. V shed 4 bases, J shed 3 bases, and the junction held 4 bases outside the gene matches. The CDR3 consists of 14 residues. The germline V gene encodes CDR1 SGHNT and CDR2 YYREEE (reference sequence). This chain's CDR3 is CASSLAGPTDTQYF. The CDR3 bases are TGTGCCAGCAGCCTAGCGGGTCCGACAGATACGCAGTATTTT.

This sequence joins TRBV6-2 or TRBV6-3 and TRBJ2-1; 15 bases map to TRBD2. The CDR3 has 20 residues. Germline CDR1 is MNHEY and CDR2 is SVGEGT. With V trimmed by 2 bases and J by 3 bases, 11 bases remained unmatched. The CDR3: CASSYIPGTSGRMFYNEQFF. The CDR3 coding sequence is TGTGCCAGCAGTTACATTCCCGGGACTAGCGGGAGGATGTTCTACAATGAGCAGTTCTTC.

Written as DNA, the CDR3 is TGCGCCAGCAGCCTTCCGCGGGGGCGCGAGGATAATGAGCAGTTCTTC. Translated, it gives CASSLPRGREDNEQFF. V and J are TRBV4-1 and TRBJ2-1; the D gene is possibly TRBD2 (7 bases). The ends were cut back, 4 bases at V and 7 bases at J, with 20 bases in the middle. Germline values: CDR1 MGHRA, CDR2 YSYEKL. The CDR3 extends over 16 amino acids.

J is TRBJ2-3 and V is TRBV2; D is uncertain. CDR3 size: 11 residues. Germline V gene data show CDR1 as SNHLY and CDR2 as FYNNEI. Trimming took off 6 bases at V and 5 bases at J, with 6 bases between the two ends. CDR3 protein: CASRARDTQYF. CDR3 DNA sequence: TGTGCCAGCAGGGCCCGAGATACGCAGTATTTT.

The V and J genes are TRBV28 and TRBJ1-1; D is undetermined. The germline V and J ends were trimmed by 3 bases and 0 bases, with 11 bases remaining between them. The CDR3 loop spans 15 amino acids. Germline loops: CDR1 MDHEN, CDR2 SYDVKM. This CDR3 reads CASSFETNLNTEAFF. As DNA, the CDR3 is TGTGCCAGCAGTTTTGAGACAAACTTGAACACTGAAGCTTTCTTT.

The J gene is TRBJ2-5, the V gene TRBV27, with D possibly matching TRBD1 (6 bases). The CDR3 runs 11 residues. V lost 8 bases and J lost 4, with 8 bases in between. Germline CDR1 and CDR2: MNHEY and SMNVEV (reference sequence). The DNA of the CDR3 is TGTGCCAGCCTACAGGGAGAGACCCAGTACTTC. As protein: CASLQGETQYF.

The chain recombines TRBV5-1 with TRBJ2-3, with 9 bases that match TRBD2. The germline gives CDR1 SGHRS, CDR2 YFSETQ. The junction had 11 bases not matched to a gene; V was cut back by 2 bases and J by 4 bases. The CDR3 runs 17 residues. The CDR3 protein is CASSFEGVAGAADTQYF. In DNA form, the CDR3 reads TGCGCCAGCAGCTTTGAGGGGGTAGCGGGAGCGGCAGATACGCAGTATTTT. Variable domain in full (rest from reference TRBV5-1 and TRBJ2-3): KAGVTQTPRYLIKTRGQQVTLSCSPISGHRSVSWYQQTPGQGLQFLFEYFSETQRNKGNFPGRFSGRQFSNSRSEMNVSTLELGDSALYLCASSFEGVAGAADTQYFGPGTRLTVL.

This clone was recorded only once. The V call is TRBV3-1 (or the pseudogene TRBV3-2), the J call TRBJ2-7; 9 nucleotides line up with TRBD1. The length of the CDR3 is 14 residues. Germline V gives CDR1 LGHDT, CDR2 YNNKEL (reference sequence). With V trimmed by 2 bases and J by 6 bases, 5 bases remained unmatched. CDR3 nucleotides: TGTGCCAGCAGCCAAATTGACAGGGGGGGCGAGCAGTACTTC. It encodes CASSQIDRGGEQYF.

CDR3 loop: CATSDLADRGGPDTQYF. CDR3 DNA sequence: TGTGCCACCAGTGATTTGGCGGACAGGGGCGGACCAGATACGCAGTATTTT. This chain uses TRBV24-1 with TRBJ2-3, with 9 bases identical to TRBD1. CDR1 is KGHDR, CDR2 SFDVKD, per germline. V lost 0 bases, J lost 4 bases, and 7 bases stayed unmatched. The CDR3 totals 17 residues.